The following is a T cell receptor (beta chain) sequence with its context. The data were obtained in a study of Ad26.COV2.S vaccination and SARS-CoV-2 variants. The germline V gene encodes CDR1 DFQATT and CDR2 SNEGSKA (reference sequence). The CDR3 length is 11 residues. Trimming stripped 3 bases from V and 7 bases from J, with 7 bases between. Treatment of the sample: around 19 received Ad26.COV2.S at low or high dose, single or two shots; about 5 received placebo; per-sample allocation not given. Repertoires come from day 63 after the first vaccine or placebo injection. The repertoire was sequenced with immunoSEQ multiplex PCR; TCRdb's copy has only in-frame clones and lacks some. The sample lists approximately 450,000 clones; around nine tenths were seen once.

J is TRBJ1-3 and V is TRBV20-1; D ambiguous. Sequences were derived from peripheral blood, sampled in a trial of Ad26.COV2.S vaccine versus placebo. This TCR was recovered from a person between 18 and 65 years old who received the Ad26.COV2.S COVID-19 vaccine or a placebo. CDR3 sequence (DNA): TGCAGTGCTAGTAAAGAGAACACCATATATTTT. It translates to CSASKENTIYF.